This T cell receptor beta chain was obtained from a study of T cell responses to AZD1222 COVID-19 vaccine (dated by TCRdb to 2020 to 2023). Regarding the research as a whole: AZD1222 recipients given second doses at about 4 weeks or at about 12 weeks were pooled, since spike-specific TCR depth and breadth were not found to differ between the two schedules. A total of around 240 trial participants underwent TCR sequencing, of whom roughly 210 had received two doses of AZD1222 and some 26 had received two doses of the MenACWY control vaccine. Trial participants were enrolled by age into 18-55, 56-69 and 70-plus year subgroups, with about 150, 28 and 57 TCR-sequenced participants respectively.

The CDR3 sequence holds 15 residues, the cysteine and phenylalanine included. CDR3 DNA is the only sequence kept; it has 45 bases, read in frame from the first base. V and J are truncated by 5 bases and 4 bases respectively, leaving an intervening sequence of 14 bases. The germline V gene supplies CDR1 MDHEN and CDR2 SYDVKM. As to this clone: Its antigen is currently not known. No much larger clone is present one base from it, and per-base qualities are unavailable.

The sample's time point label, in plain terms: baseline before first vaccination. Samples from vaccinated people were obtained from the UK trials COV001 and COV002, which included a single-blind randomized controlled phase 2/3 trial of AZD1222 (ChAdOx1 nCoV-19) in healthy adults. Trial participant PBMC samples were collected at day 0 and day 28 after the second dose for TCRbeta chain sequencing. The CDR3 regions of human TCRbeta chains were analyzed by immunosequencing. Per the source publication's procedure: TCRs in the repertoires were compared against a reference library of SARS-CoV-2-specific TCRs that had been generated with the MIRA antigen-specificity platform. Breadth was defined as the fraction of unique TCRs that were SARS-CoV-2-associated. Depth was defined as the fraction of total T cells that were SARS-CoV-2-associated. Using the MIRA data, each spike-specific TCR was assigned both to the spike region to which the TCR was reactive and to a CD4 or CD8 class. Log10-transformed breadth and depth values were compared by one-way ANOVA with Sidak's multiple comparisons tests. The clones in this table, taken by TCRdb from immuneACCESS, are in-frame only. Not every clone is retained; where verified, under half of the shortfall comes from an unresolved V gene, and the cause of the rest is unknown. V and J calls and clone size are given by that table; D and trimming were obtained from the DNA. Recorded for this sample are about 120,000 clones; just over 90% of them occurred a single time. The ten biggest clones cover 4.5% of the sample.

Overall study results and their limits: No day 14 peak-response samples were available, so repertoires were characterized only after the peak T cell response. Most participants were white British and females outnumbered males, and the authors suggested that clonal diversity may have been underestimated. Spike-specific TCR breadth and depth rose significantly after two AZD1222 doses compared with day 0 and with MenACWY recipients. The vaccine-associated CD4 TCRs covered the entire spike protein, and the dominant responses fell in regions 160-218 and 743-854. The 56-69-year group was small, and its depth increase did not reach significance, likely because of low power. Epitopes outside the regions mutated in the B.1.351 and B.1.1.7 variants were reportedly recognized by nearly half of the unique spike-specific TCRs. Conclusions about previously exposed vaccinees are limited because only six or seven AZD1222 recipients were SARS-CoV-2 seropositive at baseline.

This sequence uses TRBV28 and TRBJ2-2; a weak D assignment points to TRBD1 (5 bases agree). The TCR was taken from an adult in good health. Specimen: peripheral blood, collected on day 0 of AZD1222 vaccination. The DNA sequence follows: TGTGCCAGCAGTGACCTAGGGGTAACCACCGGGGAGCTGTTTTTT. It translates to CASSDLGVTTGELFF.